This entry is about one TCR beta chain. At one end the junction does not follow the germline gene, possibly because of a read error. The CDR3 is made up of 12 amino acids. Looked up from germline, CDR1 is LGHDT and CDR2 is YNNKEL (reference sequence). This record comes from a study of blood T cell repertoires in COVID-19. Across the study: T cells, B-cell-depleted T cells, or PBMCs provided the cDNA or gDNA that served as material.

As processed by the authors: Reference gene primer amplification in the assay estimated nucleated cell counts. Sequencing was performed with immunoSEQ multiplex PCR; in TCRdb, only in-frame clones are kept and a portion is missing. For V, J and clone size, that table is used; D and trimming come from the DNA. The sample yields 60,000 to 65,000 clones, about 76% seen once. The chain has TRBV3-1 (or the pseudogene TRBV3-2) and TRBJ2-7; no firm D call. Sequencing was done on a sample of peripheral blood. This receptor was identified in a human donor in a cohort sampled during active COVID-19. The CDR3 sequence: CASGQSSYEQYF. The DNA for the CDR3 is TGTGCCAGCGGCCAGAGCTCCTACGAGCAGTACTTC.